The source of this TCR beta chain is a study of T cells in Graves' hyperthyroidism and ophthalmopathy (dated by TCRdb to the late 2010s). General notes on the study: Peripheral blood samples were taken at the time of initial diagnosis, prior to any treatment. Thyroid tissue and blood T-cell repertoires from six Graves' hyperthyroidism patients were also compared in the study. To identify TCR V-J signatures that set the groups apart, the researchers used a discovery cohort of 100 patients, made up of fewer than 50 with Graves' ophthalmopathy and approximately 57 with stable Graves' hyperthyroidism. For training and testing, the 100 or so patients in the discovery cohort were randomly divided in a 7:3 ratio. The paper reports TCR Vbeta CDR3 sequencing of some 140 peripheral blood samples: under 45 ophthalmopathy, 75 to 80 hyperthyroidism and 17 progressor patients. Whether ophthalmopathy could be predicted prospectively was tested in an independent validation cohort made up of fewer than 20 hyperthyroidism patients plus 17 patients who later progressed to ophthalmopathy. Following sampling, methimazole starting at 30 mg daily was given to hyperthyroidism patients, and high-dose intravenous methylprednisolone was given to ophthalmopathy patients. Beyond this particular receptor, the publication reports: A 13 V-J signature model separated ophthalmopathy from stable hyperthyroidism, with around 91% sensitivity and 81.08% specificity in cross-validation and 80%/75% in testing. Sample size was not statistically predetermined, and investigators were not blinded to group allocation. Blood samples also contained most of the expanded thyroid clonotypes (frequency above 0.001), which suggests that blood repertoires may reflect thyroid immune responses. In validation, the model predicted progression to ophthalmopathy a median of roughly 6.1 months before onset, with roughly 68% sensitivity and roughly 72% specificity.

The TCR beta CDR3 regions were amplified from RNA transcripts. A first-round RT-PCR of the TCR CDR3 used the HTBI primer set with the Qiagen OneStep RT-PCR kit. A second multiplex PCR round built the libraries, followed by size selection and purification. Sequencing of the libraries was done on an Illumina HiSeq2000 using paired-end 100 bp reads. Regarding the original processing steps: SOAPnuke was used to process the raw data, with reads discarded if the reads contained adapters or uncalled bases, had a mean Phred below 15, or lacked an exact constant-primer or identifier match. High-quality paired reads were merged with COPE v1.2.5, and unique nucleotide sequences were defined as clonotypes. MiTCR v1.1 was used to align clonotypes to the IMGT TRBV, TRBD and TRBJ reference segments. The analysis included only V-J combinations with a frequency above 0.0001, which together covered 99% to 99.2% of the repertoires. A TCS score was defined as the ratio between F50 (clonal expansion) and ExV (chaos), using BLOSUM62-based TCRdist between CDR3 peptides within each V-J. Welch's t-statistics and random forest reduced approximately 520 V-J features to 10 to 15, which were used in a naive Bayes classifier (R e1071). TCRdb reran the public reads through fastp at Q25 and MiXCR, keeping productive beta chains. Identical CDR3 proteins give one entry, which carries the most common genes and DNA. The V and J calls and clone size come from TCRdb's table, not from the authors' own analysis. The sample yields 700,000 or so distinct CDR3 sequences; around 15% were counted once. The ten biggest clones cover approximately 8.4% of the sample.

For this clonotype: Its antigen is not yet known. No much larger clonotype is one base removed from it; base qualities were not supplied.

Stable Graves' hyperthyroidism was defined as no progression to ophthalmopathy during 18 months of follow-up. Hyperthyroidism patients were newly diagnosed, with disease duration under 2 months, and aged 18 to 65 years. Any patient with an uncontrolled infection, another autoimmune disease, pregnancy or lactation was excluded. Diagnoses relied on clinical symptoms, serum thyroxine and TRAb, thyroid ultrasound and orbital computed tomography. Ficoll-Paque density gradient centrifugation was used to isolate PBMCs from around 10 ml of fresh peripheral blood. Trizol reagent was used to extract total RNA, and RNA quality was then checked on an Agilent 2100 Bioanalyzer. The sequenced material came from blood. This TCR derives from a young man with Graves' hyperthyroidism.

The CDR3 in this case is CASSSRDYGRLVNEQFF. In nucleotides, the sequence is TGTGCCAGCAGCTCGAGAGACTATGGCCGTCTGGTCAATGAGCAGTTCTTC. The rearranged chain carries TRBV7-9 and TRBJ2-1; the D segment could be TRBD2, given 5 matching bases. V and J lose 4 bases and 6 bases, and a span of 22 bases separates them. The CDR3 covers 17 residues, taking in both the cysteine and the phenylalanine. Here the CDR3 DNA is all that survives: 51 bases in frame from base 1. Per the germline V gene (reference sequence), SEHNR is the CDR1 and FQNEAQ is the CDR2.